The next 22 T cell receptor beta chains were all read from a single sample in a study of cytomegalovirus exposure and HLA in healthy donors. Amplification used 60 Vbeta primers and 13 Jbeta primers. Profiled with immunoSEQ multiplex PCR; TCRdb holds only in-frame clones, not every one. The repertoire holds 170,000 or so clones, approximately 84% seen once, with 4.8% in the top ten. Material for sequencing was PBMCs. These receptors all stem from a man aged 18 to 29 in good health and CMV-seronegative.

The CDR3 loop reads CASSLRLAGDPSSYNEQFF. In DNA, the CDR3 is TGTGCCAGCAGCTTAAGACTAGCGGGAGATCCCAGCTCCTACAATGAGCAGTTCTTC. The chain has TRBV7-2 and TRBJ2-1, with TRBD2 matching 12 bases. Germline V CDR1 and CDR2: SGHTA, FQGNSA. Trimming removed 2 bases from V and 0 bases from J; junction bases left unmatched: 8. This CDR3 has 19 amino acids.

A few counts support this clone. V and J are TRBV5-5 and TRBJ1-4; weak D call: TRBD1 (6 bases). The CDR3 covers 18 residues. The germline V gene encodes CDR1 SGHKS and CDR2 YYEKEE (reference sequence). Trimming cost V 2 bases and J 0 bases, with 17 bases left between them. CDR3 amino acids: CASSFFGGAQATNEKLFF. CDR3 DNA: TGTGCCAGCAGCTTTTTCGGGGGGGCGCAGGCAACTAATGAAAAACTGTTTTTT.

CDR3 DNA: TGTGCCTGGTCCGGGGGAGGGCACTCCTTTGATACGCAGTATTTT. Protein product: CAWSGGGHSFDTQYF. V is TRBV30 and J is TRBJ2-3; TRBD2 agrees at 7 bases. J gave up 6 bases and V 5 bases, and 14 bases lay outside the gene matches. The CDR3 consists of 15 residues. Germline loops: CDR1 GTSNPN, CDR2 SVGIG (reference sequence).

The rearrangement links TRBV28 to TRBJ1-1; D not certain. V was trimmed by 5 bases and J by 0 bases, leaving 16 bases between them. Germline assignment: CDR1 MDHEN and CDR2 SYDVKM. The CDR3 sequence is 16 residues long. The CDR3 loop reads CASSLPGLPMNTEAFF. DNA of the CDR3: TGTGCCAGCAGTCTCCCCGGGTTACCGATGAACACTGAAGCTTTCTTT.

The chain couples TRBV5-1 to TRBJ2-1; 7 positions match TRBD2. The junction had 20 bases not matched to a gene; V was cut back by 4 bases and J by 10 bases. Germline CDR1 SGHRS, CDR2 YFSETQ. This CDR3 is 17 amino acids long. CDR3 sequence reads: CASSRGRGTNGFNEQFF. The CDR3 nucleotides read TGCGCCAGCAGCAGGGGTCGCGGGACTAATGGATTTAACGAGCAGTTCTTC.

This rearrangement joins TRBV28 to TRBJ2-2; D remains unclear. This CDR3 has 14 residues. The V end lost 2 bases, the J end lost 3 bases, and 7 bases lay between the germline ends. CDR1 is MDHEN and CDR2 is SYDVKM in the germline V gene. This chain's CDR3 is CASSLVQYTGELFF. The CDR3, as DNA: TGTGCCAGCAGTTTAGTGCAGTACACCGGGGAGCTGTTTTTT.

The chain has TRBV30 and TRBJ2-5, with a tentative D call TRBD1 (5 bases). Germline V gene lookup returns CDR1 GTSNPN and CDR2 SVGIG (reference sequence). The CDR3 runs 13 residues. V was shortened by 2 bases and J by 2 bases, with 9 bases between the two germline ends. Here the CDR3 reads CAWSTGLQETQYF. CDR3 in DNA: TGTGCCTGGAGTACAGGCCTACAAGAGACCCAGTACTTC. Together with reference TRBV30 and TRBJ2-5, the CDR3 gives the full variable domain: SQTIHQWPATLVQPVGSPLSLECTVEGTSNPNLYWYRQAAGRGLQLLFYSVGIGQISSEVPQNLSASRPQDRQFILSSKKLLLSDSGFYLCAWSTGLQETQYFGPGTRLLVL.

CDR3 amino acids: CASSPGTGWGETQYF. The DNA for the CDR3 is TGTGCCAGCAGCCCCGGGACAGGGTGGGGAGAGACCCAGTACTTC. The chain links TRBV11-2 to TRBJ2-5, with TRBD1 matching 9 bases. The CDR3 loop spans 15 amino acids. The V gene's germline CDR1 is SGHAT and CDR2 FQNNGV. V dropped 5 bases and J dropped 4; count of bases not matched to a gene: 8.

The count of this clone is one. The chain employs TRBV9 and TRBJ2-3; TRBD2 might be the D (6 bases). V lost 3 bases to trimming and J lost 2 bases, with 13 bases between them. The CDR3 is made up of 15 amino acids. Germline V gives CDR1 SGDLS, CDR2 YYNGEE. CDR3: CASSAGTSFTDTQYF. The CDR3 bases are TGTGCCAGCAGCGCCGGGACTTCCTTCACAGATACGCAGTATTTT. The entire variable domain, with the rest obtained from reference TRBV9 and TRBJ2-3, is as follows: DSGVTQTPKHLITATGQRVTLRCSPRSGDLSVYWYQQSLDQGLQFLIQYYNGEERAKGNILERFSAQQFPDLHSELNLSSLELGDSALYFCASSAGTSFTDTQYFGPGTRLTVL.

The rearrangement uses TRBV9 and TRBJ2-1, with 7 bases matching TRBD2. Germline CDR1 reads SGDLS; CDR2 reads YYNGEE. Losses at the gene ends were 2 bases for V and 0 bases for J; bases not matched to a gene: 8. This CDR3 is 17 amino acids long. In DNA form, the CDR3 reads TGTGCCAGCAGCGTTTCAAACCGGGACTACTCCTACAATGAGCAGTTCTTC. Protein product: CASSVSNRDYSYNEQFF. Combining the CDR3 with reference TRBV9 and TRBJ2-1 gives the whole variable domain DSGVTQTPKHLITATGQRVTLRCSPRSGDLSVYWYQQSLDQGLQFLIQYYNGEERAKGNILERFSAQQFPDLHSELNLSSLELGDSALYFCASSVSNRDYSYNEQFFGPGTRLTVL.

This CDR3 is CASSLAAGFSSPGKTEAFF. CDR3 DNA: TGTGCCAGCAGCTTAGCGGCAGGTTTTTCCAGCCCAGGGAAGACTGAAGCTTTCTTT. The J gene is TRBJ1-1, the V gene TRBV7-8; D may be TRBD1 (5 bases). CDR1 and CDR2 from the germline V gene are SGHVS and FQNEAQ. The CDR3 extends over 19 amino acids. The V end lost 0 bases, the J end lost 5 bases, and 25 bases lay between the germline ends. Based on the CDR3 plus reference TRBV7-8 and TRBJ1-1, the full variable domain is GAGVSQSPRYKVAKRGQDVALRCDPISGHVSLFWYQQALGQGPEFLTYFQNEAQLDKSGLPSDRFFAERPEGSVSTLKIQRTQQEDSAVYLCASSLAAGFSSPGKTEAFFGQGTRLTVV.

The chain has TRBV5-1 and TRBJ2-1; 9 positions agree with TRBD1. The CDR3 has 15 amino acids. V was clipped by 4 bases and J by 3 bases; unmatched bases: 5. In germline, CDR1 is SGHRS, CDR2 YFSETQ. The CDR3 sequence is CASSHRDRDYNEQFF. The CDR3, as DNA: TGCGCCAGCAGCCACCGGGACAGGGACTACAATGAGCAGTTCTTC.

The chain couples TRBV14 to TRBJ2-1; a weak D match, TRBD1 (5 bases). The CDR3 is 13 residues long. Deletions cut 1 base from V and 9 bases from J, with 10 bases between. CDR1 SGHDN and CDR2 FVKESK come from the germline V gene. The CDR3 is CASSQVRGSEQFF. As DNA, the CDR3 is TGTGCCAGCAGCCAAGTTAGGGGCAGTGAGCAGTTCTTC.

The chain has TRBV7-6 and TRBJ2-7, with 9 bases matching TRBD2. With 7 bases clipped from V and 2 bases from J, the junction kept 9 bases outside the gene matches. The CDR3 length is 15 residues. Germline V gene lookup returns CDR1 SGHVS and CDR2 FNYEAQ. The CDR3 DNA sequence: TGTGCCAGCACCGAGGGCAGCGGGAGGACCTACGAGCAGTACTTC. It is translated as CASTEGSGRTYEQYF.

CDR3 residues: CASSIGAELNIQYF. CDR3 bases: TGTGCCAGTAGTATAGGGGCAGAGCTAAACATTCAGTACTTC. The chain combines TRBV19 with TRBJ2-4, with D hard to call. The CDR3 length is 14 residues. V gave up 1 base and J gave up 6 bases, with 10 bases separating them. Germline V gene data show CDR1 as LNHDA and CDR2 as SQIVND (reference sequence). The whole variable domain, remainder taken from reference TRBV19 and TRBJ2-4, is DGGITQSPKYLFRKEGQNVTLSCEQNLNHDAMYWYRQDPGQGLRLIYYSQIVNDFQKGDIAEGYSVSREKKESFPLTVTSAQKNPTAFYLCASSIGAELNIQYFGAGTRLSVL.

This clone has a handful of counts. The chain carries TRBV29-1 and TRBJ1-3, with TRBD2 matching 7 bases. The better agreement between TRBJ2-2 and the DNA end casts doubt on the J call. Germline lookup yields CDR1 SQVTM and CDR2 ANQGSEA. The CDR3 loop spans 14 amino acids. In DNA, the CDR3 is TGCAGCGCAGCGGGCGGGGGGAACACCGGGGAGCTGTTTTTT. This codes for CSAAGGGNTGELFF.

CDR3 sequence: CASSFGQGAVGEQFF. The CDR3 DNA reads TGTGCCAGCAGTTTTGGGCAGGGGGCAGTGGGTGAGCAGTTCTTC. The chain carries TRBV27 and TRBJ2-1, with TRBD1 identical over 8 bases. Losses at the gene ends were 3 bases for V and 9 bases for J; bases not matched to a gene: 10. The CDR3 loop spans 15 amino acids. Germline CDR1 is MNHEY and CDR2 is SMNVEV (reference sequence).

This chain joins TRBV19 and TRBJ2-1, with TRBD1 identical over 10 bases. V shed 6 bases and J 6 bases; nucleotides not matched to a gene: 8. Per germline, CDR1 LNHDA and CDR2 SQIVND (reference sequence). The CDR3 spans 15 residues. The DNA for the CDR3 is TGTGCCAGTAGCCTCGGGGACAGGGGATTCAATGAGCAGTTCTTC. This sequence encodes CASSLGDRGFNEQFF.

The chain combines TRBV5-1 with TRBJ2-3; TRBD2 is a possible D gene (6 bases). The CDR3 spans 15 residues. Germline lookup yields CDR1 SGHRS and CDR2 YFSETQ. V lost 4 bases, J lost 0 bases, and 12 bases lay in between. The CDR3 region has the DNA TGCGCCAGCAGCCCCTCTAGCGTTAGCACAGATACGCAGTATTTT. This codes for CASSPSSVSTDTQYF.

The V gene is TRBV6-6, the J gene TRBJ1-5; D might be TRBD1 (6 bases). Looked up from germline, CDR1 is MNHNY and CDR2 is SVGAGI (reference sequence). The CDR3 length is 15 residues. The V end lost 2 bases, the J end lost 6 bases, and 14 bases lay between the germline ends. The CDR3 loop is CASSYRQTGSQPQHF. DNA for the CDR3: TGTGCCAGCAGTTACCGCCAAACAGGGAGTCAGCCCCAGCATTTT.

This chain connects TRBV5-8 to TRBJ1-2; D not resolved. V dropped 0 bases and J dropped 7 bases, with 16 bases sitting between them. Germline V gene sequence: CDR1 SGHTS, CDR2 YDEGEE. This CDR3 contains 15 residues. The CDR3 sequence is CASSLVDAARRGYTF. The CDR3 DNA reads TGTGCCAGCAGCTTGGTGGATGCGGCCCGGCGTGGCTACACCTTC. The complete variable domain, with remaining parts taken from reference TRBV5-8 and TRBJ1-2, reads EAGVTQSPTHLIKTRGQQATLRCSPISGHTSVYWYQQALGLGLQFLLWYDEGEERNRGNFPPRFSGRQFPNYSSELNVNALELEDSALYLCASSLVDAARRGYTFGSGTRLTVV.

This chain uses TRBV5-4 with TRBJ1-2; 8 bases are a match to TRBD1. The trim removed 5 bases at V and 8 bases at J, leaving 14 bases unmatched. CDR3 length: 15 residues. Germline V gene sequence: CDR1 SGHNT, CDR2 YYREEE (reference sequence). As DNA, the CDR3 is TGTGCCAGCAGGCCCCGGACAGGGATCCACGTAGGCTACACCTTC. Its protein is CASRPRTGIHVGYTF. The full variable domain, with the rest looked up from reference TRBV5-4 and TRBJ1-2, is ETGVTQSPTHLIKTRGQQVTLRCSSQSGHNTVSWYQQALGQGPQFIFQYYREEENGRGNFPPRFSGLQFPNYSSELNVNALELDDSALYLCASRPRTGIHVGYTFGSGTRLTVV.